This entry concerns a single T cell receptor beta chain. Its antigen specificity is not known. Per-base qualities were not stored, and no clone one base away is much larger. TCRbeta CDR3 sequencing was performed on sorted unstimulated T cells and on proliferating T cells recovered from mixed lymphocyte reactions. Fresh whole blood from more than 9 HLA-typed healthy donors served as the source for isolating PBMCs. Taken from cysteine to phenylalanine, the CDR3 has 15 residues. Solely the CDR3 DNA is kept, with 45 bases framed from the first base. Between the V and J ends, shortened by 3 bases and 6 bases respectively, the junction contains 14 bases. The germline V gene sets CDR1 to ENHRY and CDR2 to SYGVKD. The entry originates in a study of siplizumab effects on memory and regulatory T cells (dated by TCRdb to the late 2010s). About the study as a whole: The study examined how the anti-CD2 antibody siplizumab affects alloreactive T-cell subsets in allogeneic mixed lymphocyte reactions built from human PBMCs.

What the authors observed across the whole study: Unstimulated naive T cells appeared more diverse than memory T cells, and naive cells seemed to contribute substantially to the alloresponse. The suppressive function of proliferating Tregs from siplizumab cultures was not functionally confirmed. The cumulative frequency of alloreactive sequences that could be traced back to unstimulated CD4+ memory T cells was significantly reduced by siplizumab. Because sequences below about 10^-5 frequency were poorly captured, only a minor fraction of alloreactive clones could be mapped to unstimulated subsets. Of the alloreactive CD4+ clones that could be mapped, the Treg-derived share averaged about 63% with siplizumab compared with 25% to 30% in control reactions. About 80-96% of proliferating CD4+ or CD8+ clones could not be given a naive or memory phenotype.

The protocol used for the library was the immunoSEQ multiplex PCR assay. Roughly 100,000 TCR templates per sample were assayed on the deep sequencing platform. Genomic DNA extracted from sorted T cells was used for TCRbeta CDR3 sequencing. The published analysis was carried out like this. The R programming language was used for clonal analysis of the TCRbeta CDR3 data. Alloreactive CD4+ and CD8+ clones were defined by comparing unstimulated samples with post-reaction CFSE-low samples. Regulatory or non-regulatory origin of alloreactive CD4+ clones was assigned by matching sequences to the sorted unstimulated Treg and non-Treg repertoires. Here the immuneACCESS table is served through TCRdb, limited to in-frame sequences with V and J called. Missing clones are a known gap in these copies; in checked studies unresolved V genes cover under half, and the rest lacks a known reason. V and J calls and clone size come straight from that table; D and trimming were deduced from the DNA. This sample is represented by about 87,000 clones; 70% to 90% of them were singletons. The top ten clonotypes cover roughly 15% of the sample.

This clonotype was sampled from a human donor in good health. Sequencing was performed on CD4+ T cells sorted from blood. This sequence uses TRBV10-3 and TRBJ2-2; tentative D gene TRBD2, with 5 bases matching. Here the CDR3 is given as CAISERSQRAGELFF. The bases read TGTGCCATCAGTGAACGGTCGCAGAGGGCCGGGGAGCTGTTTTTT.